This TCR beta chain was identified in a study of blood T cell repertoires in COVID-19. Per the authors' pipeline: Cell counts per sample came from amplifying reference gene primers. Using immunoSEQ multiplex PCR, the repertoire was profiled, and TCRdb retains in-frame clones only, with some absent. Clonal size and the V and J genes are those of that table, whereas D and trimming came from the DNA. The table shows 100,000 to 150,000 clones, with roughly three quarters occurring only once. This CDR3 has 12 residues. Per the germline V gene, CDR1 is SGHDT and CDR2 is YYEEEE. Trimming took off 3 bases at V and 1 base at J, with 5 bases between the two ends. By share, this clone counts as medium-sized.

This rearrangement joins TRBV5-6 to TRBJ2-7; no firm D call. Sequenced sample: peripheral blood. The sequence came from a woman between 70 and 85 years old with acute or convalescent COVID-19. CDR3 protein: CASSSYSYEQYF. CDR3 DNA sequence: TGTGCCAGCAGCTCTTATTCCTACGAGCAGTACTTC.